These 17 T cell receptor beta chains came from one sample sequenced in a study of blood T cell repertoires in COVID-19. The assay was immunoSEQ multiplex PCR, and TCRdb's table has in-frame clones only and misses some. The sample includes approximately 390,000 clones, roughly 89% of them seen just once. Sequences were obtained from peripheral blood. These receptors came from a man aged 18 to 29 with active or convalescent COVID-19.

The chain joins TRBV7-9 to TRBJ1-1; maybe TRBD1 (6 bases). CDR3 length: 14 amino acids. In germline, CDR1 is SEHNR, CDR2 FQNEAQ (reference sequence). The V and J ends lost 3 bases and 4 bases respectively, with 12 bases between them. The CDR3 DNA is TGTGCCAGCAGCTTTCCAGGGGTCAGCACTGAAGCTTTCTTT. It translates to CASSFPGVSTEAFF.

The chain carries TRBV5-1 and TRBJ1-6; TRBD1 agrees at 8 bases. Germline V gives CDR1 SGHRS, CDR2 YFSETQ. CDR3 size: 16 residues. The V segment lost 2 bases and the J segment 6 bases; nucleotides outside the gene matches: 7. The CDR3 loop is CASSLGQGRPNSPLHF. In DNA form, the CDR3 reads TGCGCCAGCAGCTTAGGACAGGGACGGCCTAATTCACCCCTCCACTTT.

The chain uses TRBV6-5 and TRBJ1-1; perhaps TRBD1 as D (6 bases). V lost 3 bases and J 1 base, leaving 15 bases between the germline ends. CDR1 MNHEY and CDR2 SVGAGI come from the germline V gene. The length of the CDR3 is 16 residues. The CDR3 loop is CASSYITGTRNTEAFF. In DNA form, the CDR3 reads TGTGCCAGCAGTTATATAACCGGGACACGGAACACTGAAGCTTTCTTT.

The chain carries TRBV11-2 and TRBJ2-1, with 7 bases identical to TRBD1. Unmatched junction bases numbered 11, after V lost 6 bases and J lost 6 bases. The CDR3 loop spans 15 amino acids. Germline loops: CDR1 SGHAT, CDR2 FQNNGV. CDR3 coding DNA: TGTGCCAGCAGACCCATCGGACAGGCCTTCAATGAGCAGTTCTTC. Translation: CASRPIGQAFNEQFF.

A single count supports this clone. The V and J genes are TRBV25-1 and TRBJ1-1; D is possibly TRBD1 (6 bases). The germline V gene has CDR1 MGHDK and CDR2 SYGVNS. V lost 8 bases to trimming and J lost 4 bases, with 17 bases between them. The CDR3 sequence is 14 residues long. CDR3 protein: CASLRGGSGTEAFF. In nucleotides, the CDR3 is TGTGCCAGCCTAAGGGGGGGCTCCGGCACTGAAGCTTTCTTT.

This clone was found once. The chain employs TRBV28 and TRBJ2-3; TRBD2 is a possible D gene (7 bases). V shed 2 bases and J shed 4 bases, with 13 bases lying between them. The CDR3 loop spans 15 amino acids. CDR1 MDHEN and CDR2 SYDVKM come from the germline V gene. In DNA, the CDR3 is TGTGCCAGCAGTTTAGAAGGCGGGGGCGCAGATACGCAGTATTTT. This sequence encodes CASSLEGGGADTQYF. The complete variable domain, with remaining parts taken from reference TRBV28 and TRBJ2-3, reads DVKVTQSSRYLVKRTGEKVFLECVQDMDHENMFWYRQDPGLGLRLIYFSYDVKMKEKGDIPEGYSVSREKKERFSLILESASTNQTSMYLCASSLEGGGADTQYFGPGTRLTVL.

The rearrangement uses TRBV4-3 and TRBJ1-2; 8 nucleotides agree with TRBD1. The germline gives CDR1 LGHNA, CDR2 YSLEER. The CDR3 loop spans 18 amino acids. The V and J ends lost 2 bases and 3 bases, in that order; junction bases with no gene match: 14. The CDR3 protein is CASSQPPGARGRDYGYTF. As DNA, the CDR3 is TGCGCCAGCAGCCAACCCCCCGGGGCCAGGGGGCGTGACTATGGCTACACCTTC.

V usage is TRBV19 and J usage is TRBJ1-5, with 8 nucleotides matching TRBD1. The length of the CDR3 is 16 residues. With 5 bases clipped from V and 2 bases from J, the junction kept 8 bases outside the gene matches. CDR1 LNHDA and CDR2 SQIVND come from the germline V gene (reference sequence). Written as DNA, the CDR3 is TGTGCCAGTAGTTTCCGGGACAGGTTGGGCAATCAGCCCCAGCATTTT. Translating it yields CASSFRDRLGNQPQHF.

As to this clone: At the DNA level, this CDR3 is encoded by other sequences in the same sample as well. The chain links TRBV7-2 to TRBJ2-5, with D tentatively TRBD1 (5 bases). CDR1 SGHTA and CDR2 FQGNSA come from the germline V gene. The CDR3 has 13 residues. V was pared by 2 bases and J by 5 bases, with 9 bases between. The CDR3 loop reads CASSLRGRETQYF. The CDR3 DNA sequence: TGTGCCAGCAGCTTAAGGGGCCGGGAGACCCAGTACTTC.

The V gene is TRBV9, the J gene TRBJ2-1; maybe TRBD2 (6 bases). V was cut by 0 bases and J by 7 bases, with 17 bases left in between. There are 16 residues in the CDR3. In germline, CDR1 is SGDLS, CDR2 YYNGEE. CDR3 sequence reads: CASSVVKGGLRNEQFF. The CDR3, as DNA: TGTGCCAGCAGCGTAGTGAAGGGAGGCCTACGGAATGAGCAGTTCTTC.

The rearrangement uses TRBV25-1 and TRBJ1-1; no definite D call. The CDR3 spans 14 residues. Trimming removed 3 bases at V and 4 bases at J, with 12 bases between. Looked up from germline, CDR1 is MGHDK and CDR2 is SYGVNS. The DNA of the CDR3 is TGTGCCAGCAGTGATCCAGGTACTAGCACTGAAGCTTTCTTT. Its protein product is CASSDPGTSTEAFF.

The chain employs TRBV28 and TRBJ2-7; 8 bases line up with TRBD2. Germline-derived CDR1 and CDR2 are MDHEN and SYDVKM. The CDR3 has 13 residues. V was pared by 6 bases and J by 3 bases, with 4 bases of the junction left unmatched. The CDR3 coding sequence is TGTGCCAGCAGCCCGGGGGGGGGCTACGAGCAGTACTTC. Its protein is CASSPGGGYEQYF.

The chain combines TRBV28 with TRBJ2-1; D is possibly TRBD2 (6 bases). Germline V lookup: CDR1 MDHEN, CDR2 SYDVKM. Trimming left V 7 bases short and J 0 bases short, with 16 bases between. The length of the CDR3 is 16 residues. The CDR3, as DNA: TGTGCCAGCATTGCCTCTCGGGGGAGCTCCTACAATGAGCAGTTCTTC. Translated, it gives CASIASRGSSYNEQFF.

This rearrangement joins TRBV12-3 or TRBV12-4 to TRBJ1-1, with D perhaps matching TRBD1 (5 bases). Deletions cut 5 bases from V and 1 base from J, with 8 bases between. This CDR3 region has 13 residues. This CDR3 is CASSPTGNTEAFF. CDR3 coding DNA: TGTGCCAGCAGTCCCACAGGGAACACTGAAGCTTTCTTT.

This clone has a single count. The gene calls are TRBV15 and TRBJ1-6; D call uncertain. Trimming removed 0 bases at V and 7 bases at J, with 4 bases between. This CDR3 spans 13 amino acids. CDR1 LNHNV and CDR2 YYDKDF come from the germline V gene (reference sequence). CDR3 in DNA: TGTGCCACCAGCAGAGATCTGAATTCACCCCTCCACTTT. It translates to CATSRDLNSPLHF.

This clone showed up just once. The chain combines TRBV24-1 with TRBJ1-2; D not resolved. Trimming pared 4 bases from V and 5 bases from J, leaving 13 bases between. This CDR3 comprises 14 residues. Germline values: CDR1 KGHDR, CDR2 SFDVKD. CDR3 in DNA: TGTGCCACCAGTGAATCGACAAGAAGTTATGGCTACACCTTC. It translates to CATSESTRSYGYTF.

V is TRBV4-3 and J is TRBJ1-1, with 7 bases that match TRBD1. Germline V gene sequence: CDR1 LGHNA, CDR2 YSLEER. The CDR3 runs 13 residues. V shed 1 base and J 10 bases; nucleotides not matched to a gene: 6. The CDR3: CASSQGSRGAAFF. CDR3 DNA: TGCGCCAGCAGCCAAGGTTCCAGGGGGGCAGCTTTCTTT.